This T cell receptor beta chain is drawn from a study of T cells in Graves' hyperthyroidism and ophthalmopathy. Amplification of TCR beta CDR3 regions was performed using RNA transcripts as template. In the first-round RT-PCR of the TCR CDR3, the HTBI primer set was used. TCRdb ran MiXCR on the multiplex PCR reads and lists one entry per CDR3 protein. The sample carries around 440,000 distinct CDR3 sequences, around a sixth recorded once. The CDR3 loop spans 13 amino acids. In germline, CDR1 is LNHDA, CDR2 SQIVND (reference sequence). V was trimmed by 4 bases and J by 5 bases, leaving 12 bases between them. This clonotype was counted at least ten times.

Sample: blood. The sequence was collected from a woman under 30 with Graves' hyperthyroidism. The chain carries TRBV19 and TRBJ2-7; the D gene is possibly TRBD2 (5 bases). CDR3 region: CASSTYLEDEQYF. CDR3 DNA sequence: TGTGCCAGTAGTACGTATCTGGAGGACGAGCAGTACTTC.